These 28 T cell receptor beta chains share one sample of origin, sequenced in a study of T cells in Graves' hyperthyroidism and ophthalmopathy. Using RNA transcripts as the source, TCR beta CDR3 regions were amplified. The primer set for the first-round RT-PCR of the TCR CDR3 was HTBI. TCRdb re-called the multiplex PCR reads with MiXCR, one entry per CDR3 protein. The sample records around 580,000 distinct CDR3 sequences, roughly 17% being singletons. The sample consisted of blood. The receptors shown here come from a woman under 30 with Graves' hyperthyroidism.

The chain combines TRBV7-3 with TRBJ2-1; D remains ambiguous. V lost 8 bases and J 6 bases, leaving 11 bases between the germline ends. This CDR3 spans 12 amino acids. Germline V gene data show CDR1 as SGHTA and CDR2 as FQGTGA. The CDR3 protein is CASSRPGNEQFF. Here the CDR3 DNA reads TGTGCCAGCTCCAGACCGGGCAATGAGCAGTTCTTC. Complete variable domain (other parts from reference TRBV7-3 and TRBJ2-1): GAGVSQTPSNKVTEKGKYVELRCDPISGHTALYWYRQSLGQGPEFLIYFQGTGAADDSGLPNDRFFAVRPEGSVSTLKIQRTERGDSAVYLCASSRPGNEQFFGPGTRLTVL.

This clonotype was observed a handful of times. The genes are TRBV5-1 and TRBJ2-2, with D perhaps TRBD1 or TRBD2 (5 bases each). The CDR3 totals 14 residues. Germline V CDR1 and CDR2: SGHRS, YFSETQ. Trimming shortened V by 8 bases and J by 2 bases, and 13 bases separated the two germline ends. The CDR3 is CASGTRLNTGELFF. CDR3 nucleotides: TGCGCCAGTGGGACCCGCCTTAACACCGGGGAGCTGTTTTTT.

As regards this clonotype: A much larger clone lies a single base off, so this may be a read error. The chain couples TRBV11-3 to TRBJ2-2, with D perhaps assigned TRBD1 or TRBD2 (5 bases each). This CDR3 comprises 14 residues. Looked up from germline, CDR1 is SGHNT and CDR2 is YENEEA. The CDR3 protein is CASSFRRGTGEPFF. CDR3 DNA: TGTGCCAGCAGCTTTCGACGGGGCACCGGGGAGCCGTTTTTT.

With regard to this clonotype: A much larger clonotype is one base distant, so this may be a read error. This chain uses TRBV28 with TRBJ2-4, with TRBD2 matching 7 bases. The CDR3 extends over 17 amino acids. V was clipped by 0 bases and J by 1 base; unmatched bases: 6. Germline assignment: CDR1 MDHEN and CDR2 SYDVKM. The CDR3 sequence is CASSLWGGKKAKNIQYF. CDR3 bases: TGTGCCAGCAGTTTATGGGGGGGGAAGAAGGCCAAAAACATTCAGTACTTC.

Comments on this clonotype: It may be a read error: a sequence one base away is much more abundant. The V gene is TRBV20-1, the J gene TRBJ2-1; TRBD2 matches at 7 bases. CDR3 length equals 12 residues. From germline, CDR1 is DFQATT and CDR2 SNEGSKA (reference sequence). The CDR3 DNA is TGCAGTGCAACGGGACTATACAATGGGCAGTTCTTC. This gives the protein CSATGLYNGQFF.

V and J are TRBV7-3 and TRBJ1-6, with D unresolved. This CDR3 has 13 residues. V lost 5 bases, J lost 10 bases, and 12 bases lay in between. Germline CDR1 reads SGHTA; CDR2 reads FQGTGA. The CDR3 loop reads CASSLDGVSPLHF. The DNA of the CDR3 is TGTGCCAGCAGCCTCGACGGGGTCTCACCCCTCCACTTT. The full variable domain, completed using reference TRBV7-3 and TRBJ1-6, is GAGVSQTPSNKVTEKGKYVELRCDPISGHTALYWYRQSLGQGPEFLIYFQGTGAADDSGLPNDRFFAVRPEGSVSTLKIQRTERGDSAVYLCASSLDGVSPLHFGNGTRLTVT.

This clonotype was detected a few times. This may be a read error, as it is one base from a much larger clone. The rearrangement links TRBV6-6 to TRBJ1-2, with 10 bases lining up with TRBD1. CDR3 length: 18 residues. V shed 0 bases and J 8 bases; nucleotides not matched to a gene: 15. Germline CDR1 is MNHNY and CDR2 is SVGAGI (reference sequence). CDR3 nucleotide sequence: TGTGCCAGCAGTTACTCGACTTACGGACAGGGGGGATCGGGAGGCTACACCTTC. It is translated as CASSYSTYGQGGSGGYTF.

The V call is TRBV15, the J call TRBJ1-4; possibly TRBD1 for D (6 bases). Looked up from germline, CDR1 is LNHNV and CDR2 is YYDKDF (reference sequence). CDR3 length: 15 amino acids. Between the trimmed V and J ends, which lost 5 bases and 2 bases, there was a span of 12 bases. The CDR3 here is CATSVRGLTNEKLFF. Here the CDR3 DNA reads TGTGCCACCAGCGTACGGGGGCTCACTAATGAAAAACTGTTTTTT.

This clonotype was counted at least ten times. The chain is built from TRBV5-1 and TRBJ2-1; D not certain. The CDR3 is made up of 17 amino acids. Germline V gene data show CDR1 as SGHRS and CDR2 as YFSETQ. V lost 0 bases and J lost 0, with 13 bases in between. The CDR3 coding sequence is TGCGCCAGCAGCTTGGCATCCGTTTTTAGCTCCTACAATGAGCAGTTCTTC. It codes for CASSLASVFSSYNEQFF.

This clonotype came up many times. This chain uses TRBV6-1 with TRBJ1-5; no definite D call. Trimming pared 3 bases from V and 0 bases from J, leaving 9 bases between. CDR1 is MNHNS, CDR2 SASEGT, per germline. The CDR3 is made up of 15 amino acids. CDR3 nucleotide sequence: TGTGCCAGCAGTGACTTTGGGTTTAGCAATCAGCCCCAGCATTTT. As protein: CASSDFGFSNQPQHF.

This clonotype was seen repeatedly, ten times or more. The rearrangement links TRBV4-3 to TRBJ2-1; 7 bases match TRBD2. The germline gives CDR1 LGHNA, CDR2 YSLEER. The CDR3 has 16 amino acids. Unmatched junction bases numbered 4, after V lost 0 bases and J lost 2 bases. The CDR3 DNA reads TGCGCCAGCAGCCAAGATGGCGGGGGTACCTACAATGAGCAGTTCTTC. Its protein product is CASSQDGGGTYNEQFF.

The rearrangement uses TRBV2 and TRBJ2-5; 11 bases line up with TRBD1. V was pared by 6 bases and J by 2 bases, with 5 bases of the junction left unmatched. In germline, CDR1 is SNHLY, CDR2 FYNNEI. The CDR3 consists of 15 residues. CDR3 DNA sequence: TGTGCCAGCAGACGGACAGGGGGCCTTCAAGAGACCCAGTACTTC. It codes for CASRRTGGLQETQYF.

The rearrangement joins TRBV13 to TRBJ1-2; possible D gene TRBD1, 6 bases. Germline CDR1 is PRHDT and CDR2 is FYEKMQ (reference sequence). Trimming removed 3 bases at V and 7 bases at J, with 9 bases between. The CDR3 spans 12 residues. CDR3 sequence reads: CASSFRGFGYTF. The DNA of the CDR3 is TGTGCCAGCAGCTTTAGGGGGTTTGGCTACACCTTC.

The chain joins TRBV2 to TRBJ1-2; 8 bases map to TRBD1. The CDR3 loop spans 13 amino acids. The V and J ends lost 4 bases and 7 bases, in that order; junction bases with no gene match: 5. Germline lookup yields CDR1 SNHLY and CDR2 FYNNEI. The CDR3 protein is CASSGTGTPGYTF. The CDR3 DNA reads as TGTGCCAGCAGTGGGACAGGGACCCCTGGCTACACCTTC.

The V call is TRBV28, the J call TRBJ1-1; TRBD1 is a possible D gene (5 bases). V dropped 6 bases and J dropped 3 bases, with 14 bases sitting between them. This CDR3 comprises 14 residues. Germline assignment: CDR1 MDHEN and CDR2 SYDVKM. In DNA form, the CDR3 reads TGTGCCAGCAGCCCCCTCCAGGGAGACACTGAAGCTTTCTTT. Amino acids: CASSPLQGDTEAFF. The variable domain in full, with the rest retrieved from reference TRBV28 and TRBJ1-1, is DVKVTQSSRYLVKRTGEKVFLECVQDMDHENMFWYRQDPGLGLRLIYFSYDVKMKEKGDIPEGYSVSREKKERFSLILESASTNQTSMYLCASSPLQGDTEAFFGQGTRLTVV.

The V gene is TRBV15, the J gene TRBJ2-7, with 7 bases aligning to TRBD2. This CDR3 has 19 amino acids. After removal of 0 bases from V and 2 bases from J, the junction contained 16 bases not matched to a gene. Germline CDR1 LNHNV, CDR2 YYDKDF (reference sequence). In nucleotides, the CDR3 is TGTGCCACCAGCAGAGAACAAACACTTAGCGGGCATCCACCCTACGAGCAGTACTTC. It is translated as CATSREQTLSGHPPYEQYF.

V and J are TRBV7-9 and TRBJ2-1; 13 bases are a match to TRBD2. The CDR3 has 17 amino acids. Unmatched junction bases numbered 7, after V lost 4 bases and J lost 4 bases. CDR1 and CDR2 from the germline V gene are SEHNR and FQNEAQ (reference sequence). The CDR3 region is CASSSTSGGRTYNEQFF. DNA of the CDR3: TGTGCCAGCAGCTCGACTAGCGGGGGGCGTACTTACAATGAGCAGTTCTTC.

Note on this clonotype: A read error is possible here, since a much larger clone lies one base away. The chain joins TRBV5-6 to TRBJ1-2; 7 bases align to TRBD1. From germline, CDR1 is SGHDT and CDR2 YYEEEE. The CDR3 contains 12 residues. CDR3: CASSAGQIGSTF. The CDR3 bases are TGTGCCAGCAGCGCGGGACAGATCGGCTCCACCTTC.

This clonotype has at least ten counts. The chain couples TRBV12-3 or TRBV12-4 to TRBJ1-2; possibly TRBD1 for D (6 bases). This CDR3 region has 15 residues. Trimming took off 7 bases at V and 4 bases at J, with 19 bases between the two ends. The CDR3 protein is CASNMPDSPFYGYTF. CDR3 DNA sequence: TGTGCCAGCAACATGCCGGACAGCCCGTTCTATGGCTACACCTTC.

The table lists this clonotype with many counts. The rearrangement uses TRBV11-2 and TRBJ2-3, with D perhaps assigned TRBD1 or TRBD2 (5 bases each). CDR1 is SGHAT, CDR2 FQNNGV, per germline. This CDR3 region has 15 residues. The V gene lost 5 bases and the J gene lost 2 bases, with 14 bases spanning the gap. The CDR3 sequence: CASSRDPLDTDTQYF. The CDR3 DNA is TGTGCCAGCAGCCGGGACCCGCTAGACACAGATACGCAGTATTTT. Full variable domain (remainder filled in from reference TRBV11-2 and TRBJ2-3): EAGVAQSPRYKIIEKRQSVAFWCNPISGHATLYWYQQILGQGPKLLIQFQNNGVVDDSQLPKDRFSAERLKGVDSTLKIQPAKLEDSAVYLCASSRDPLDTDTQYFGPGTRLTVL.

The rearrangement links TRBV7-7 to TRBJ2-3; 7 positions match TRBD2. CDR1 is SSHAT and CDR2 is FNYEAQ in the germline V gene (reference sequence). Trimming removed 2 bases from V and 1 base from J; junction bases left unmatched: 15. The CDR3 has 19 residues. CDR3 sequence: CASSLFGSGGPRGTDTQYF. CDR3 in DNA: TGTGCCAGCAGCTTATTCGGATCGGGAGGTCCCCGGGGCACAGATACGCAGTATTTT.

A few counts support this clonotype. The V and J genes are TRBV5-1 and TRBJ2-2; D unresolved. The CDR3 loop spans 13 amino acids. Germline CDR1 SGHRS, CDR2 YFSETQ. The V and J ends lost 1 base and 4 bases respectively, with 5 bases between them. The CDR3 DNA sequence: TGCGCCAGCAGCTTGTATCCCACCGGGGAGCTGTTTTTT. Its protein is CASSLYPTGELFF.

Only a few counts were recorded for this clonotype. V and J are TRBV14 and TRBJ1-1, with TRBD1 matching 8 bases. Germline V lookup: CDR1 SGHDN, CDR2 FVKESK. This CDR3 region has 14 residues. Trimming took 2 bases from V and 4 from J; bases not matched to a gene: 3. CDR3 sequence: CASSQKTGGTEAFF. DNA of the CDR3: TGTGCCAGCAGCCAAAAAACAGGGGGCACTGAAGCTTTCTTT.

This clonotype occurred many times. The chain uses TRBV20-1 and TRBJ2-1; 9 positions match TRBD2. The germline V gene encodes CDR1 DFQATT and CDR2 SNEGSKA (reference sequence). The junction had 7 bases not matched to a gene; V was cut back by 0 bases and J by 10 bases. The CDR3 has 14 residues. The CDR3 bases are TGCAGTGCTAGAGAAGGGCTAGCGGGGCCCGAGCAGTTCTTC. Protein product: CSAREGLAGPEQFF.

This clonotype was recorded at least ten times. The chain combines TRBV2 with TRBJ1-1; D ambiguous. The germline V and J ends were trimmed by 7 bases and 1 base, with 10 bases remaining between them. The CDR3 extends over 13 amino acids. Germline CDR1 reads SNHLY; CDR2 reads FYNNEI. This CDR3 is CASIRPRNTEAFF. The CDR3 DNA reads as TGTGCCAGCATAAGGCCGAGGAACACTGAAGCTTTCTTT.

This clonotype occurred many times. The CDR3 region is CASSVPGLNTGELFF. The CDR3 DNA sequence: TGTGCCAGCAGTGTTCCGGGGCTGAACACCGGGGAGCTGTTTTTT. The chain employs TRBV2 and TRBJ2-2; D may match TRBD1 or TRBD2 (5 bases each). Germline V gene lookup returns CDR1 SNHLY and CDR2 FYNNEI. The CDR3 sequence is 15 residues long. The germline V and J ends were trimmed by 4 bases and 1 base, with 10 bases remaining between them.

In its sample, this clonotype was seen a few times. The gene calls are TRBV3-1 and TRBJ2-2; 13 positions match TRBD2. Germline lookup yields CDR1 LGHDT and CDR2 YNNKEL (reference sequence). After removal of 6 bases from V and 9 bases from J, the junction contained 4 bases not matched to a gene. The CDR3 runs 14 residues. The CDR3 DNA is TGTGCCAGCAGGGGGACTAGCGGGACAAGGGAGCTGTTTTTT. Translation: CASRGTSGTRELFF. The full variable domain, in which reference TRBV3-1 and TRBJ2-2 provide the parts outside the CDR3, is DTAVSQTPKYLVTQMGNDKSIKCEQNLGHDTMYWYKQDSKKFLKIMFSYNNKELIINETVPNRFSPKSPDKAHLNLHINSLELGDSAVYFCASRGTSGTRELFFGEGSRLTVL.

V gene TRBV29-1 combines with J gene TRBJ2-3, with 8 bases fitting TRBD2. The J segment lost 3 bases and the V segment lost 4 bases, leaving 9 bases of the junction unmatched. Germline V CDR1 and CDR2: SQVTM, ANQGSEA. This CDR3 has 15 amino acids. The CDR3 loop reads CSVVPAGEVTDTQYF. CDR3 nucleotide sequence: TGCAGCGTTGTGCCAGCGGGAGAAGTGACAGATACGCAGTATTTT.